This TCR beta chain was documented in a study of beta chain features in type 1 diabetes. Every isolated RNA sample was fully reverse transcribed, so sequencing captured expressed TCRB transcripts. Clones were sequenced by immunoSEQ multiplex PCR, and TCRdb holds only the in-frame ones, with some missing. This repertoire shows 130,000 or so clones, about 9.7% found once; its top ten account for about 0.6%. The V gene lost 4 bases and the J gene lost 8 bases, with 14 bases spanning the gap. CDR3 size: 14 residues. Germline CDR1 and CDR2: SGHTA and FQGNSA. Ten or more counts support this clone. This receptor was obtained from a woman in her forties in good health. This chain uses TRBV7-2 with TRBJ1-4, with D unresolved. Sequencing input: central memory CD4+ T cells from blood. The CDR3 DNA is TGTGCCAGCAGCTCAAGTATAGCGGGAGAAAAACTGTTTTTT. It translates to CASSSSIAGEKLFF.